This T cell receptor beta chain was obtained from a study of blood T cell repertoires in COVID-19. Background on the study: The United States, Italy and Spain provided the acute and convalescent COVID-19 samples. Sources were T cells, B-cell-depleted T cells, or PBMCs; the material itself was cDNA or gDNA.

Sequencing used immunoSEQ multiplex PCR; TCRdb keeps in-frame clones, though not all of them. The table records roughly 67,000 clones, roughly 80% of them present only once. The CDR3 has 14 amino acids. Germline trimming cut 0 bases from V and 5 bases from J; bases unmatched to any gene: 1. The germline gives CDR1 SGHKS, CDR2 YYEKEE (reference sequence). The sequence was obtained from a woman aged 55-75 years with acute or convalescent COVID-19. The chain links TRBV5-5 to TRBJ1-1, with 10 bases lining up with TRBD1. Sequencing was carried out using peripheral blood. Written as DNA, the CDR3 is TGTGCCAGCAGCTTGGAGGGACAGGGGACTGAAGCTTTCTTT. Protein sequence: CASSLEGQGTEAFF.